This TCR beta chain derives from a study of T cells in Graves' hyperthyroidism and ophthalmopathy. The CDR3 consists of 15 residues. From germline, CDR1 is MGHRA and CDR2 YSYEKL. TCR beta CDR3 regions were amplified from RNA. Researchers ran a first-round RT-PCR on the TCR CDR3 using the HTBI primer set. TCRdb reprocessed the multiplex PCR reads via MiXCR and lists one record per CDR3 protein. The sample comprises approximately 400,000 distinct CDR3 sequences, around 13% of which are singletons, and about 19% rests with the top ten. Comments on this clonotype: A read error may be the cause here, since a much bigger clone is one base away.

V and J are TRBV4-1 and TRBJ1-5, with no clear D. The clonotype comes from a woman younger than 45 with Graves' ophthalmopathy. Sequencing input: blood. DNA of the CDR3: TGCGCCAGCAGGCAAGATGAAGGGCTCAATCAGCCCCAGCATTTT. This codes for CASRQDEGLNQPQHF.